The following is a TCR beta chain sequence with its context. CDR3 length: 14 residues. V shed 3 bases and J 12 bases; nucleotides not matched to a gene: 8. Germline V lookup: CDR1 LNHDA, CDR2 SQIVND (reference sequence). The data belong to a study of T cell changes during pregnancy in multiple sclerosis. Clones were sequenced by immunoSEQ multiplex PCR, and TCRdb holds only the in-frame ones, with some missing. The repertoire consists of under 45,000 clones, with roughly nine tenths occurring once and the leading ten covering under 1.5%. This TCR was sampled from a female donor with multiple sclerosis, enrolled in a pregnancy study. The chain combines TRBV19 with TRBJ2-1, with 10 positions matching TRBD2. Sample: CD4+ T cells from peripheral blood mononuclear cells, taken in the second trimester of pregnancy. CDR3 amino acids: CASSIGGSGRGQFF. The CDR3 coding sequence is TGTGCCAGTAGTATTGGGGGGAGCGGGAGGGGGCAGTTCTTC.